The 30 T cell receptor beta chains in this list originate from one sample, sequenced in a study of OX40 agonist ivuxolimab in advanced cancers. Method: immunoSEQ multiplex PCR; TCRdb's copy keeps in-frame clones and lacks some. Of some 66,000 clones in the sample, roughly 81% were seen once. Sequenced material: CD4+ or CD8+ T cells sorted from blood, taken in a trial of the OX40 agonist ivuxolimab. The source is an adult with an advanced solid tumor such as melanoma, head and neck, liver or kidney cancer.

The chain links TRBV9 to TRBJ1-3, with D unresolved. The V gene lost 3 bases and the J gene lost 0 bases, with 4 bases spanning the gap. CDR1 is SGDLS and CDR2 is YYNGEE in the germline V gene. The CDR3 extends over 13 amino acids. In DNA, the CDR3 is TGTGCCAGCAGCGCCCTCTCTGGAAACACCATATATTTT. This translates into CASSALSGNTIYF.

CDR3 region: CASSSQGQGLSNQPQHF. For the CDR3, the DNA is TGTGCCAGCAGTTCCCAGGGACAGGGGCTCAGCAATCAGCCCCAGCATTTT. The J gene is TRBJ1-5, the V gene TRBV27, with 10 nucleotides matching TRBD1. V lost 4 bases and J lost 1; bases outside the gene matches: 7. The CDR3 sequence is 17 residues long. Germline V gene lookup returns CDR1 MNHEY and CDR2 SMNVEV (reference sequence).

CDR3 sequence: CASSLADTQYF. The CDR3 region has the DNA TGCGCCAGCAGCTTGGCAGATACGCAGTATTTT. The rearrangement joins TRBV5-1 to TRBJ2-3; no clear D gene. Germline-derived CDR1 and CDR2 are SGHRS and YFSETQ. V shed 0 bases and J shed 4 bases, with 0 bases lying between them. The CDR3 sequence is 11 residues long.

This chain uses TRBV14 with TRBJ2-2; TRBD2 is a possible D gene (6 bases). Between the trimmed V and J ends, which lost 4 bases and 1 base, there was a span of 16 bases. The CDR3 loop spans 17 amino acids. Germline lookup yields CDR1 SGHDN and CDR2 FVKESK. CDR3 nucleotide sequence: TGTGCCAGCAGCCGGGACTCCACGCGAGGGAACACCGGGGAGCTGTTTTTT. Its protein is CASSRDSTRGNTGELFF. The whole variable domain, filled in from reference TRBV14 and TRBJ2-2, reads EAGVTQFPSHSVIEKGQTVTLRCDPISGHDNLYWYRRVMGKEIKFLLHFVKESKQDESGMPNNRFLAERTGGTYSTLKVQPAELEDSGVYFCASSRDSTRGNTGELFFGEGSRLTVL.

This clone was seen only once. The chain couples TRBV19 to TRBJ2-7, with unresolved D. The germline gives CDR1 LNHDA, CDR2 SQIVND (reference sequence). The CDR3 is 14 amino acids. V was pared by 3 bases and J by 1 base, with 10 bases between. The CDR3 sequence is CASSIRMGSYEQYF. The CDR3 DNA is TGTGCCAGTAGTATCCGTATGGGATCCTACGAGCAGTACTTC.

The chain uses TRBV7-3 and TRBJ1-2; maybe TRBD1 (5 bases). V was pared by 2 bases and J by 8 bases, with 15 bases between. This CDR3 spans 14 amino acids. Germline V gene lookup returns CDR1 SGHTA and CDR2 FQGTGA. The CDR3 region is CASSLDTTGRGYTF. The CDR3 DNA follows: TGTGCCAGCAGCTTAGACACCACGGGGCGCGGCTACACCTTC.

V usage is TRBV6-4 and J usage is TRBJ1-6; D possibly corresponds to TRBD1 (5 bases). V was shortened by 7 bases and J by 5 bases, with 18 bases between the two germline ends. CDR3 length: 16 amino acids. Germline CDR1 is MRHNA and CDR2 is SNTAGT. In DNA, the CDR3 is TGTGCCAGCATACGACGAGGGGCAGAACATAATTCACCCCTCCACTTT. Encoded protein: CASIRRGAEHNSPLHF.

This chain joins TRBV19 and TRBJ1-4, with TRBD1 as a possible D gene (6 bases). The CDR3 consists of 10 residues. The V gene's germline CDR1 is LNHDA and CDR2 SQIVND (reference sequence). Trimming took 9 bases from V and 11 from J, leaving 10 bases between them. The CDR3 sequence: CASSQGKLFF. CDR3 nucleotides: TGTGCCAGCAGTCAGGGGAAACTGTTTTTT.

The V call is TRBV5-1, the J call TRBJ2-2; D remains ambiguous. CDR3 length: 15 residues. Trimming cost V 1 base and J 3 bases, with 10 bases left between them. Germline V gene lookup returns CDR1 SGHRS and CDR2 YFSETQ. CDR3: CASSLRSVDTGELFF. The CDR3 DNA is TGCGCCAGCAGCTTGCGGTCTGTGGACACCGGGGAGCTGTTTTTT.

This chain uses TRBV6-5 with TRBJ2-1, with 15 positions matching TRBD2. J gave up 8 bases and V 4 bases, and 6 bases lay outside the gene matches. This CDR3 is built from 16 residues. Germline CDR1 and CDR2: MNHEY and SVGAGI. For the CDR3, the DNA is TGTGCCAGCAGTTCCCGGACTAGCGGGAGGGGATATGAGCAGTTCTTC. This sequence encodes CASSSRTSGRGYEQFF.

V gene TRBV30 combines with J gene TRBJ2-7, with 8 positions matching TRBD2. The CDR3 is made up of 17 amino acids. Unmatched junction bases numbered 12, after V lost 2 bases and J lost 0 bases. Per the germline V gene, CDR1 is GTSNPN and CDR2 is SVGIG (reference sequence). The CDR3 DNA sequence: TGTGCCTGGAGTCCTCTAAGACTAGCGCGGAGCTCCTACGAGCAGTACTTC. Translating it yields CAWSPLRLARSSYEQYF.

This chain links TRBV27 with TRBJ2-7, with D perhaps matching TRBD1 or TRBD2 (5 bases each). There are 15 residues in the CDR3. The germline CDR1 and CDR2 sequences are MNHEY and SMNVEV (reference sequence). Trimming cost V 7 bases and J 2 bases, with 18 bases left between them. CDR3 amino acids: CASKPSGTSPYEQYF. DNA for the CDR3: TGTGCCAGCAAACCCTCAGGGACGTCCCCCTACGAGCAGTACTTC.

The chain uses TRBV10-3 and TRBJ2-5; TRBD1 matches 9 bases. CDR3 length: 16 amino acids. The germline CDR1 and CDR2 sequences are ENHRY and SYGVKD. V lost 3 bases and J lost 5; bases outside the gene matches: 10. The CDR3 here is CAISEGTGRSGETQYF. CDR3 sequence (DNA): TGTGCCATCAGTGAAGGGACAGGGCGGAGTGGGGAGACCCAGTACTTC.

V and J are TRBV9 and TRBJ1-3, with TRBD1 matching over 8 bases. CDR1 and CDR2 (germline): SGDLS, YYNGEE. This CDR3 spans 17 amino acids. The trim removed 2 bases at V and 0 bases at J, leaving 7 bases unmatched. The CDR3 reads CASSVSDRGSSGNTIYF. Written as DNA, the CDR3 is TGTGCCAGCAGCGTTTCAGACAGGGGATCCTCTGGAAACACCATATATTTT.

The chain is built from TRBV5-1 and TRBJ2-3, with D possibly TRBD2 on 5 matching bases. Trimming took 4 bases from V and 5 from J, leaving 17 bases between them. The germline gives CDR1 SGHRS, CDR2 YFSETQ. The CDR3 has 15 amino acids. The CDR3 region is CASSLLPGIGDTQYF. DNA of the CDR3: TGCGCCAGCAGCCTGTTACCCGGGATAGGAGATACGCAGTATTTT.

V is TRBV12-2 and J is TRBJ2-1; the table assigns TRBD2, which was not confirmed against the DNA. TRBV12-2 is classified as a pseudogene. The CDR3 is 18 residues long. CDR3 DNA sequence: TGTGCAAGTCGCTTAACTCGAGTGTCTGGAGAGCGGTACAATGAGCAGTTCTTC. It specifies CASRLTRVSGERYNEQFF.

This clone was detected once. The gene calls are TRBV6-6 and TRBJ1-4, with 8 bases lining up with TRBD1. Per the germline V gene, CDR1 is MNHNY and CDR2 is SVGAGI (reference sequence). Trimming removed 5 bases from V and 4 bases from J; junction bases left unmatched: 6. The CDR3 spans 15 residues. In nucleotides, the CDR3 is TGTGCCAGCAGTGCCCGGGACAGGATTAATGAAAAACTGTTTTTT. This translates into CASSARDRINEKLFF.

The V gene is TRBV11-3, the J gene TRBJ1-4, with 8 positions matching TRBD1. The CDR3 spans 14 residues. In germline, CDR1 is SGHNT, CDR2 YENEEA. V dropped 5 bases and J dropped 7; count of bases not matched to a gene: 6. Here the CDR3 DNA reads TGTGCCAGCAGCCCCACGGACAGGGTTGAAAAACTGTTTTTT. Protein: CASSPTDRVEKLFF.

The chain links TRBV6-6 to TRBJ1-3; D gene uncertain. Germline assignment: CDR1 MNHNY and CDR2 SVGAGI (reference sequence). This CDR3 is built from 15 residues. V gave up 0 bases and J gave up 1 base, with 7 bases separating them. The CDR3 bases are TGTGCCAGCAGTTACTCCTGGGGTTCTGGAAACACCATATATTTT. Its translation: CASSYSWGSGNTIYF.

This chain joins TRBV6-1 and TRBJ1-4; 12 bases line up with TRBD1. Trimming took 5 bases from V and 12 from J; bases not matched to a gene: 7. Germline CDR1 and CDR2: MNHNS and SASEGT. This CDR3 contains 14 residues. CDR3: CASSTGTGGRELFF. CDR3 DNA sequence: TGTGCCAGCAGTACCGGGACAGGGGGCAGAGAACTGTTTTTT.

This clone was recorded once. The chain is built from TRBV4-1 and TRBJ2-7; D not certain. Germline V CDR1 and CDR2: MGHRA, YSYEKL. V was cut by 1 base and J by 6 bases, with 10 bases left in between. The CDR3 is made up of 13 amino acids. For the CDR3, the DNA is TGCGCCAGCAGCCAAGGAAAAGGATCCGAGCAGTACTTC. Its protein product is CASSQGKGSEQYF.

The V call is TRBV27, the J call TRBJ2-1; the D is unclear. Between the trimmed V and J ends, which lost 5 bases and 2 bases, there was a span of 10 bases. CDR1 and CDR2 (germline): MNHEY, SMNVEV (reference sequence). The CDR3 extends over 14 amino acids. The CDR3, as DNA: TGTGCCAGCAGTGGCGGAAGGACCTACAATGAGCAGTTCTTC. It is translated as CASSGGRTYNEQFF.

The V gene is TRBV19, the J gene TRBJ2-1; the D is unclear. V lost 3 bases and J lost 0, with 12 bases in between. The germline V gene has CDR1 LNHDA and CDR2 SQIVND (reference sequence). The CDR3 loop spans 16 amino acids. CDR3 sequence: CASSIGTSSSYNEQFF. The CDR3 DNA reads TGTGCCAGTAGTATTGGCACCTCGAGCTCCTACAATGAGCAGTTCTTC.

The V call is TRBV15, the J call TRBJ2-3; 14 bases align to TRBD2. Germline V gives CDR1 LNHNV, CDR2 YYDKDF (reference sequence). With V trimmed by 5 bases and J by 2 bases, 3 bases remained unmatched. CDR3 length: 16 amino acids. Here the CDR3 reads CATSGGLAGDTDTQYF. CDR3 DNA: TGTGCCACCAGCGGGGGACTAGCGGGGGACACAGATACGCAGTATTTT.

The chain recombines TRBV29-1 with TRBJ2-7; 8 nucleotides align to TRBD1. V shed 4 bases, J shed 3 bases, and the junction held 14 bases outside the gene matches. This CDR3 has 16 amino acids. The germline V gene has CDR1 SQVTM and CDR2 ANQGSEA. The CDR3 loop reads CSVVSSGAGGVYEQYF. The CDR3 region has the DNA TGCAGCGTTGTTTCTTCAGGGGCAGGGGGCGTCTACGAGCAGTACTTC.

The rearrangement links TRBV30 to TRBJ1-5; TRBD1 agrees at 9 bases. CDR1 GTSNPN and CDR2 SVGIG come from the germline V gene (reference sequence). This CDR3 is built from 15 residues. V shed 2 bases, J shed 6 bases, and the junction held 8 bases outside the gene matches. Here the CDR3 DNA reads TGTGCCTGGAGTCCCGATACAGGGGGCGGTCAGCCCCAGCATTTT. This sequence encodes CAWSPDTGGGQPQHF. Looking up the rest from reference TRBV30 and TRBJ1-5 gives the full variable domain: SQTIHQWPATLVQPVGSPLSLECTVEGTSNPNLYWYRQAAGRGLQLLFYSVGIGQISSEVPQNLSASRPQDRQFILSSKKLLLSDSGFYLCAWSPDTGGGQPQHFGDGTRLSIL.

V and J are TRBV19 and TRBJ1-2, with TRBD1 matching over 7 bases. From germline, CDR1 is LNHDA and CDR2 SQIVND (reference sequence). The trim removed 3 bases at V and 6 bases at J, leaving 13 bases unmatched. CDR3 length: 16 amino acids. CDR3 in amino acids: CASSIFPEGAVDGYTF. In nucleotides, the CDR3 is TGTGCCAGTAGTATTTTTCCCGAGGGGGCGGTGGATGGCTACACCTTC.

This clone is a singleton in its sample. The chain recombines TRBV9 with TRBJ2-1; 12 nucleotides line up with TRBD2. The CDR3 extends over 15 amino acids. CDR1 SGDLS and CDR2 YYNGEE come from the germline V gene. J lost 7 bases, V lost 4 bases, and 6 bases had no gene match. This chain's CDR3 is CASSSRTSGNNEQFF. The CDR3 DNA is TGTGCCAGCAGCTCCCGGACTAGCGGGAATAATGAGCAGTTCTTC.

V and J are TRBV7-9 and TRBJ1-4, with D unresolved. V lost 0 bases and J 0 bases, leaving 11 bases between the germline ends. This CDR3 is built from 17 residues. The germline V gene has CDR1 SEHNR and CDR2 FQNEAQ (reference sequence). CDR3 coding DNA: TGTGCCAGCAGCTTAGCGCTCAGTCTGTCAACTAATGAAAAACTGTTTTTT. Translating it yields CASSLALSLSTNEKLFF.

The CDR3 DNA reads TGCAGCGTTGGCCAGGGGGCTGTTGGGGATACGCAGTATTTT. It specifies CSVGQGAVGDTQYF. The chain employs TRBV29-1 and TRBJ2-3, with 8 positions matching TRBD1. The CDR3 has 14 residues. Germline V gene lookup returns CDR1 SQVTM and CDR2 ANQGSEA. After removal of 4 bases from V and 6 bases from J, the junction contained 9 bases not matched to a gene.